Presented here are 5 T cell receptor beta chains from one specimen sequenced in a study of blood T cell repertoires in COVID-19. Measured with immunoSEQ multiplex PCR; TCRdb has only the in-frame clones, and not every one. The sample carries about 97,000 clones, approximately 90% recorded once. Sequencing was performed on peripheral blood. These receptors were taken from a woman aged 50 to 60 with COVID-19, enrolled during active disease.

J is TRBJ2-1 and V is TRBV5-1, with 8 bases aligning to TRBD1. With 4 bases clipped from V and 8 bases from J, the junction kept 14 bases outside the gene matches. Germline V gene data show CDR1 as SGHRS and CDR2 as YFSETQ. The CDR3 is 16 amino acids. The CDR3 DNA follows: TGCGCCAGCAGCCCTACCGCAGGGGGCCTTCGGGATGAGCAGTTCTTC. Encoded protein: CASSPTAGGLRDEQFF.

V usage is TRBV10-3 and J usage is TRBJ2-3; 7 bases align to TRBD2. Looked up from germline, CDR1 is ENHRY and CDR2 is SYGVKD. This CDR3 is 15 amino acids long. J was trimmed by 7 bases and V by 6 bases; bases with no gene match: 13. The CDR3 DNA reads TGTGCCATCAGACCTTTGGGGGGGGTTGATTATACGCAGTATTTT. The encoded protein is CAIRPLGGVDYTQYF.

Only a few counts were recorded for this clone. The chain employs TRBV4-3 and TRBJ1-1; D is undetermined. Trimming pared 0 bases from V and 4 bases from J, leaving 12 bases between. The CDR3 is made up of 15 amino acids. Per the germline V gene, CDR1 is LGHNA and CDR2 is YSLEER. The CDR3, as DNA: TGCGCCAGCAGCCAAGAGGTTCTGACGGGCACTGAAGCTTTCTTT. Residues: CASSQEVLTGTEAFF.

The J gene is TRBJ1-2, the V gene TRBV2; 7 nucleotides align to TRBD1. Germline V gene sequence: CDR1 SNHLY, CDR2 FYNNEI. This CDR3 region has 13 residues. V was pared by 4 bases and J by 8 bases, with 7 bases of the junction left unmatched. CDR3 sequence reads: CASSGSGTEGYTF. CDR3 sequence (DNA): TGTGCCAGCAGTGGATCTGGGACAGAGGGCTACACCTTC.

This chain links TRBV2 with TRBJ2-5; 10 nucleotides agree with TRBD2. Looked up from germline, CDR1 is SNHLY and CDR2 is FYNNEI. Unmatched junction bases numbered 10, after V lost 4 bases and J lost 8 bases. There are 15 residues in the CDR3. The CDR3 sequence: CASSASSGGTFTQYF. In DNA form, the CDR3 reads TGTGCCAGCAGTGCTTCTAGCGGGGGTACGTTTACCCAGTACTTC.